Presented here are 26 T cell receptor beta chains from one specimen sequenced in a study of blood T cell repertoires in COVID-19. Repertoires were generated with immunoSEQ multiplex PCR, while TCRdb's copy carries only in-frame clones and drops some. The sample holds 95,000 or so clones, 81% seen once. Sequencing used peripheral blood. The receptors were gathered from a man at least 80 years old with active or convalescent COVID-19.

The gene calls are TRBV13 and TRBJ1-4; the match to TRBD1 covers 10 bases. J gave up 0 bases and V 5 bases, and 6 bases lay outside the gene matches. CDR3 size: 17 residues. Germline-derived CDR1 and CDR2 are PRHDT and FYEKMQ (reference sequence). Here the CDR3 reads CASSKRDRGSTNEKLFF. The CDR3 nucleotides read TGTGCCAGCAGCAAACGGGACAGGGGATCAACTAATGAAAAACTGTTTTTT.

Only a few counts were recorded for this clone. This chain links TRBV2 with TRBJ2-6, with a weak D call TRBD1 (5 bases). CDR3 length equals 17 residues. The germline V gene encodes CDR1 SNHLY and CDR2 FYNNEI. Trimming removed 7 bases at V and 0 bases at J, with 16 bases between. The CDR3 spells CASTNRPILSGANVLTF. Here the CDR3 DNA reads TGTGCCAGCACTAACAGGCCGATACTCTCTGGGGCCAACGTCCTGACTTTC.

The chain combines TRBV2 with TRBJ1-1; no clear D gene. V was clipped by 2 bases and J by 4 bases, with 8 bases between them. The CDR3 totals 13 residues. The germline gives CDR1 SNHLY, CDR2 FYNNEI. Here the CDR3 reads CASSESVFTEAFF. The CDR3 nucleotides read TGTGCCAGCAGTGAATCTGTTTTCACTGAAGCTTTCTTT.

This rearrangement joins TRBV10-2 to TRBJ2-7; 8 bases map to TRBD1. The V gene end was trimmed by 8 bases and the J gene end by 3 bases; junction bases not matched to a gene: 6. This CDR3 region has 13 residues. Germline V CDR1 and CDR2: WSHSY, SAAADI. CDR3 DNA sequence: TGCGCCAGCGACAGGGGAACCGGCTACGAGCAGTACTTC. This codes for CASDRGTGYEQYF.

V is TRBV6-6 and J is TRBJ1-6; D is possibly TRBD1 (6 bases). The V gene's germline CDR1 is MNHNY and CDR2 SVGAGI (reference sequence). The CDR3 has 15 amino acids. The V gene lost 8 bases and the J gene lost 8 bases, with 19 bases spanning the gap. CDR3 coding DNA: TGTGCCAGCTCTCGGTACAGGGAAGGGGATTCACCCCTCCACTTT. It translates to CASSRYREGDSPLHF.

The chain's CDR3 is CASSLGQQNTEAFF. The CDR3 DNA reads TGCGCCAGCAGCTTGGGACAACAAAACACTGAAGCTTTCTTT. The rearrangement uses TRBV5-1 and TRBJ1-1; D is unresolved. The CDR3 covers 14 residues. V was pared by 0 bases and J by 2 bases, with 8 bases between. Per germline, CDR1 SGHRS and CDR2 YFSETQ.

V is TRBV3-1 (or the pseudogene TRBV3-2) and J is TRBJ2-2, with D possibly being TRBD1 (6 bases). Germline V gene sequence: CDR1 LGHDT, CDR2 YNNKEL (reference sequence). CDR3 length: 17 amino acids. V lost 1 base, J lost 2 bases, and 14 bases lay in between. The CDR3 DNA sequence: TGTGCCAGCAGCCAAGTAGGCGGACAGATAAACACCGGGGAGCTGTTTTTT. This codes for CASSQVGGQINTGELFF.

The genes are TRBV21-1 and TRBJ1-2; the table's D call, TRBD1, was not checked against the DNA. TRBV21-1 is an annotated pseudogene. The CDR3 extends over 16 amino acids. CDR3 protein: CASSKWPVGGDYGYTF. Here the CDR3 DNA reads TGTGCCAGCAGCAAATGGCCGGTAGGGGGCGACTATGGCTACACCTTC.

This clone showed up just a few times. CDR3 protein: CASSLVLPRRQGGGQPQHF. The CDR3 DNA follows: TGTGCCAGCAGCTTAGTACTTCCCAGGCGGCAGGGCGGCGGACAGCCCCAGCATTTT. The chain employs TRBV7-2 and TRBJ1-5; possibly TRBD1 for D (5 bases). V shed 1 base and J shed 7 bases, with 26 bases lying between them. The CDR3 has 19 amino acids. Germline V gene sequence: CDR1 SGHTA, CDR2 FQGNSA.

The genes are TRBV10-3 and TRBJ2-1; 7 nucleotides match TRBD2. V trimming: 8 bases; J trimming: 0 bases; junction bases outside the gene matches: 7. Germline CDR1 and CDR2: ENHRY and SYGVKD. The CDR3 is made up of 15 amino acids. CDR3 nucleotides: TGTGCCATCGGGACTTGGGGGGGCTCCTACAATGAGCAGTTCTTC. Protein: CAIGTWGGSYNEQFF.

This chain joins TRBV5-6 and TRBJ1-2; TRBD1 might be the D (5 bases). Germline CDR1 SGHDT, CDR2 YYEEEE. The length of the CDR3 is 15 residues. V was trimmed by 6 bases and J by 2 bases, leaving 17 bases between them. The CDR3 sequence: CASTKPGLQNYGYTF. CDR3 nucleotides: TGTGCCAGCACCAAACCAGGGTTACAGAACTATGGCTACACCTTC. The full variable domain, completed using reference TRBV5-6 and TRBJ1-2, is DAGVTQSPTHLIKTRGQQVTLRCSPKSGHDTVSWYQQALGQGPQFIFQYYEEEERQRGNFPDRFSGHQFPNYSSELNVNALLLGDSALYLCASTKPGLQNYGYTFGSGTRLTVV.

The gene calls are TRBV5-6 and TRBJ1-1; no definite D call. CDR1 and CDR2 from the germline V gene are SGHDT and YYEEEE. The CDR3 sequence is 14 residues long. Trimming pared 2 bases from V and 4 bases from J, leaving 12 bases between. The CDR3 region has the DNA TGTGCCAGCAGCTTTCTCGGGGAGGGCACTGAAGCTTTCTTT. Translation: CASSFLGEGTEAFF.

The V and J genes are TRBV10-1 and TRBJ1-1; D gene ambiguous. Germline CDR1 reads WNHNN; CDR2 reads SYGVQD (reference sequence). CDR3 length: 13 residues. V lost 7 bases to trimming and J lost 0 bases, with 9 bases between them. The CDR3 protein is CASKEDLNTEAFF. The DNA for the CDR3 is TGCGCCAGCAAAGAAGACTTGAACACTGAAGCTTTCTTT.

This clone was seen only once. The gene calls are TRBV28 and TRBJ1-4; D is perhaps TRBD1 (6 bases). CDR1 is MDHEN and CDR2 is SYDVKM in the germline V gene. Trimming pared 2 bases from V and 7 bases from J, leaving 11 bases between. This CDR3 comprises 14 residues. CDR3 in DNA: TGTGCCAGCAGTTTAGTACAGGGTCGTGAAAAACTGTTTTTT. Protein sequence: CASSLVQGREKLFF.

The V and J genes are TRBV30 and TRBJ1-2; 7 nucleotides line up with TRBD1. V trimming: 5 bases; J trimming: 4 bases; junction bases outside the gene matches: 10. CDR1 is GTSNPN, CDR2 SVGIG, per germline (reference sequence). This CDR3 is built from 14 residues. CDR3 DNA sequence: TGTGCCTGGCTACCAGGGGGGAGGCCCTATGGCTACACCTTC. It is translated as CAWLPGGRPYGYTF.

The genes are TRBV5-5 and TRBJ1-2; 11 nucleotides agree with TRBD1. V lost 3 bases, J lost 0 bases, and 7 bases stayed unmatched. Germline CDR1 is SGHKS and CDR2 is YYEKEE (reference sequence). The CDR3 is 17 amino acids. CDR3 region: CASSWAGTGGANYGYTF. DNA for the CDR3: TGTGCCAGCAGCTGGGCCGGGACAGGGGGAGCTAACTATGGCTACACCTTC.

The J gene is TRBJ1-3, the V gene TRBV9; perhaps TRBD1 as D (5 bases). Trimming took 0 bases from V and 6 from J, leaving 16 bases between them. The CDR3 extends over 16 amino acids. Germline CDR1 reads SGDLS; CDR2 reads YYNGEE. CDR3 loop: CASSVDLRGSANTIYF. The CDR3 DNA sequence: TGTGCCAGCAGCGTAGACCTCCGGGGGAGTGCAAACACCATATATTTT.

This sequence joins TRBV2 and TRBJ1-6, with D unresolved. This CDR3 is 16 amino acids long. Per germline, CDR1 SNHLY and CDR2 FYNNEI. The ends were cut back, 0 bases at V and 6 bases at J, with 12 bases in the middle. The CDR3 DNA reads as TGTGCCAGCAGTGAAGCGCAACAGCGGGCTAATTCACCCCTCCACTTT. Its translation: CASSEAQQRANSPLHF.

The CDR3 here is CASSPRGGGAAGNTIYF. DNA of the CDR3: TGTGCCAGCAGCCCCAGAGGTGGGGGGGCTGCTGGAAACACCATATATTTT. This rearrangement joins TRBV9 to TRBJ1-3; possibly TRBD1 for D (6 bases). The ends were cut back, 4 bases at V and 2 bases at J, with 19 bases in the middle. The CDR3 has 17 amino acids. Germline assignment: CDR1 SGDLS and CDR2 YYNGEE.

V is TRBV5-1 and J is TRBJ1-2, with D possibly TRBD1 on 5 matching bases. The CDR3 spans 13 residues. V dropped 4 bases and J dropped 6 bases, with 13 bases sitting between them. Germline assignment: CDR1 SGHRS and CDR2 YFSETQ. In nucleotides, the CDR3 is TGCGCCAGCAGCGGGGCCCTAGTGGATGGCTACACCTTC. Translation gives CASSGALVDGYTF.

The CDR3 DNA sequence: TGTGCCAGCAGCCCGCAAGGCGGCTACGAGCAGTACTTC. Protein sequence: CASSPQGGYEQYF. The chain carries TRBV7-3 and TRBJ2-7; D not certain. The CDR3 runs to 13 residues. Per germline, CDR1 SGHTA and CDR2 FQGTGA. Trimming cost V 5 bases and J 3 bases, with 11 bases left between them.

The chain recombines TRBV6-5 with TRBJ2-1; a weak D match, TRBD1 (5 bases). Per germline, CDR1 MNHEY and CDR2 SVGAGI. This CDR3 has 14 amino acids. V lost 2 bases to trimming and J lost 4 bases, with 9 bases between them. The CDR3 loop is CASSYRGGYNEQFF. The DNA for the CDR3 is TGTGCCAGCAGTTACAGGGGTGGGTACAATGAGCAGTTCTTC.

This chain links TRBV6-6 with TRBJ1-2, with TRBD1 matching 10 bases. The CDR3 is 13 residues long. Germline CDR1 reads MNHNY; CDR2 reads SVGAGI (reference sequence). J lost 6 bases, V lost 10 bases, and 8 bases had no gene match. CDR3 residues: CATSRQGAHGYTF. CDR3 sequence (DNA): TGTGCCACATCCAGACAGGGGGCGCATGGCTACACCTTC.

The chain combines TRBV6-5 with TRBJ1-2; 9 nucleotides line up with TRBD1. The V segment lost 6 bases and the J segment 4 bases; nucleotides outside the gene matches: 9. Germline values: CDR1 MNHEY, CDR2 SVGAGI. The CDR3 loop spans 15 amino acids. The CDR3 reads CASRPGQGPFYGYTF. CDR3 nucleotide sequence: TGTGCCAGCAGACCCGGACAGGGGCCCTTCTATGGCTACACCTTC.

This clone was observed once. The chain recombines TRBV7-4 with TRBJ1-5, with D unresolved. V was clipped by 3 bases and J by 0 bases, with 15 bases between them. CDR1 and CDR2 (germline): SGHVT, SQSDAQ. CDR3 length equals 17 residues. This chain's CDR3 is CASSFTPHIDSNQPQHF. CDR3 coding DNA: TGTGCCAGCAGCTTTACCCCCCACATCGATAGCAATCAGCCCCAGCATTTT. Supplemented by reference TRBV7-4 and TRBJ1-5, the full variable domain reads GAGVSQSPRYKVAKRGRDVALRCDSISGHVTLYWYRQTLGQGSEVLTYSQSDAQRDKSGRPSGRFSAERPERSVSTLKIQRTEQGDSAVYLCASSFTPHIDSNQPQHFGDGTRLSIL.

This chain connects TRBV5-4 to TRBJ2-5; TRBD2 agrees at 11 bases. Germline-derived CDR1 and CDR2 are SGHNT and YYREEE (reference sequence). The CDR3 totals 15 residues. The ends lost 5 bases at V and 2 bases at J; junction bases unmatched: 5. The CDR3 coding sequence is TGTGCCAGCAGTCCCCGACTAGCGGGGCAAGAGACCCAGTACTTC. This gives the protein CASSPRLAGQETQYF.